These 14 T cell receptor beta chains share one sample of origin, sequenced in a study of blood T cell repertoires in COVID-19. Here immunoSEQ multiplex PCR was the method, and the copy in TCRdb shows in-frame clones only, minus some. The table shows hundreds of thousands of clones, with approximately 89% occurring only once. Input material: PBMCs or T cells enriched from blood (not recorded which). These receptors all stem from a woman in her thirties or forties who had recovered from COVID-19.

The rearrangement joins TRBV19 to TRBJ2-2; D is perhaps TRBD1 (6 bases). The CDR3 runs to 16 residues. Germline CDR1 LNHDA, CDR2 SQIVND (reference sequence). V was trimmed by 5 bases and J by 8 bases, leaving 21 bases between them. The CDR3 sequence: CASSLAGTLPIGELFF. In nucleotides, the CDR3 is TGTGCCAGTAGTCTAGCCGGGACATTACCCATTGGGGAGCTGTTTTTT.

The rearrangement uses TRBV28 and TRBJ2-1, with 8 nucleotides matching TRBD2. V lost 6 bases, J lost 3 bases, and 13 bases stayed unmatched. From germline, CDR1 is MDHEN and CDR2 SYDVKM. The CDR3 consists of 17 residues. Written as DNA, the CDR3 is TGTGCCAGCAGCTCCCCCCTCCAGCGGGGGAACTACAATGAGCAGTTCTTC. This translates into CASSSPLQRGNYNEQFF.

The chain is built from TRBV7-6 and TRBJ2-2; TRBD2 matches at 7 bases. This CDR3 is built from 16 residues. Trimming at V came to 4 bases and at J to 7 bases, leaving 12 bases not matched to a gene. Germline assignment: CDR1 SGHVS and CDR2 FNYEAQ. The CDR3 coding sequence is TGTGCCAGCAGCTCGGGACTACCAAACACGGGCGGGGAGCTGTTTTTT. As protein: CASSSGLPNTGGELFF.

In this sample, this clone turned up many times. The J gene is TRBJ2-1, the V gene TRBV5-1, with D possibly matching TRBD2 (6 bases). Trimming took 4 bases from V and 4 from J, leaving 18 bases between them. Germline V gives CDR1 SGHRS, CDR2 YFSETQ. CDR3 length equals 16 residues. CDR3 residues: CASSLRRGEVYNEQFF. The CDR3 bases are TGCGCCAGCAGCCTACGACGTGGGGAGGTATACAATGAGCAGTTCTTC.

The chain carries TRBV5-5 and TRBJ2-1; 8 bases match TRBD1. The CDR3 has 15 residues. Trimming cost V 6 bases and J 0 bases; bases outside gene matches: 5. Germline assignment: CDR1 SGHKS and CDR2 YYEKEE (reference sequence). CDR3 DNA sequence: TGTGCCAGCACCTGGACAGGGAGCTCCTACAATGAGCAGTTCTTC. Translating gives CASTWTGSSYNEQFF.

CDR3 loop: CASSGGLTGFSYEQYF. The CDR3 DNA reads TGTGCCAGCAGTGGGGGTTTGACAGGTTTCTCCTACGAGCAGTACTTC. The rearrangement joins TRBV11-3 to TRBJ2-7; weak D call: TRBD1 (6 bases). Trimming took 6 bases from V and 0 from J, leaving 18 bases between them. Per germline, CDR1 SGHNT and CDR2 YENEEA. This CDR3 region has 16 residues.

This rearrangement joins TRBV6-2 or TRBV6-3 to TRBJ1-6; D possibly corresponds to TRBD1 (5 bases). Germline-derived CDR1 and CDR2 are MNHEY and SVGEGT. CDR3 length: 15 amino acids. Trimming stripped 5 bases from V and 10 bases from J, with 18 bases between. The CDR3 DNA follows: TGTGCCAGCAGTCCCGGACTAAGGGGCTACTCACCCCTCCACTTT. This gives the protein CASSPGLRGYSPLHF.

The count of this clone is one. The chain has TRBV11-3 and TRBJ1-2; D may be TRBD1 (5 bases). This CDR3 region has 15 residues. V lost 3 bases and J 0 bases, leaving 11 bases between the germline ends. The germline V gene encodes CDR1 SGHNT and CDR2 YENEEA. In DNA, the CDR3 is TGTGCCAGCAGCTTGGACGGGACTTCTAACTATGGCTACACCTTC. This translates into CASSLDGTSNYGYTF.

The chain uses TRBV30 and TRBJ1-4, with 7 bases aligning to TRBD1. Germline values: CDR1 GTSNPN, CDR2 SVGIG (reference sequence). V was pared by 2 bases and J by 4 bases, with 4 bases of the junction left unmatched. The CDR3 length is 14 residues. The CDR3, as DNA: TGTGCCTGGAGTAGAGGGGGCATTAATGAAAAACTGTTTTTT. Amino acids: CAWSRGGINEKLFF.

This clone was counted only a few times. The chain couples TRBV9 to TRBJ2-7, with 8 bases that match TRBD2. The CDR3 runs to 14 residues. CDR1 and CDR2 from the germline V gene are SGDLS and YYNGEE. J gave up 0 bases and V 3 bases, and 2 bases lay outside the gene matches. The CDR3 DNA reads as TGTGCCAGCAGCGGTAGCGGGAACTCCTACGAGCAGTACTTC. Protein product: CASSGSGNSYEQYF.

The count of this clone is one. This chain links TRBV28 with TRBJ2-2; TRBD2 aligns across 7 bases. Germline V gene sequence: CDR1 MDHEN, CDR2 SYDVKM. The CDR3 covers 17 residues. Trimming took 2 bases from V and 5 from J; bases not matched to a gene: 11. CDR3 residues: CASSLMGEVGRTGELFF. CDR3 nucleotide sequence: TGTGCCAGCAGTTTAATGGGGGAGGTCGGGAGGACCGGGGAGCTGTTTTTT.

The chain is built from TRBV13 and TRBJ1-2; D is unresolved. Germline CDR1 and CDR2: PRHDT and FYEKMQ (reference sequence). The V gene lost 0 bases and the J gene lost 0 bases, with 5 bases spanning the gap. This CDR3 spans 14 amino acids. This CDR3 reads CASSLGSTNYGYTF. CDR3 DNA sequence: TGTGCCAGCAGCTTAGGTAGTACTAACTATGGCTACACCTTC.

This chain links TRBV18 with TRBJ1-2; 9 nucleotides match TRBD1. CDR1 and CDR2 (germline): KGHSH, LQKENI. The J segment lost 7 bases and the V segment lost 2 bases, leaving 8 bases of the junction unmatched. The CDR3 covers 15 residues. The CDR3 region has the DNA TGTGCCAGCTCACCAAACCGGGACAGGGTATCTGGCTACACCTTC. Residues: CASSPNRDRVSGYTF.

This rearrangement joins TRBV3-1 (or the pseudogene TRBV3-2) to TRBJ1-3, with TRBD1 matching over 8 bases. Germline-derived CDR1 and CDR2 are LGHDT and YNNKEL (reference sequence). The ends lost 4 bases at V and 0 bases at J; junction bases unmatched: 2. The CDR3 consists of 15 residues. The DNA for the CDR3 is TGTGCCAGCAGCCGACAGGGGAACTCTGGAAACACCATATATTTT. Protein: CASSRQGNSGNTIYF.